This T cell receptor (beta chain) was sequenced for a study of T cells in Graves' hyperthyroidism and ophthalmopathy. Whole-study context: At the time of initial diagnosis and before any treatment, peripheral blood was collected. Study-level results: Among clonotypes expanded in thyroid above 0.001, most were also found in blood.

This clonotype was found many times. Its target is unknown. Germline assignment: CDR1 MDHEN and CDR2 SYDVKM. V gave up 7 bases and J gave up 4 bases, with 16 bases separating them. The CDR3 length is 14 residues. These patients, aged 18 to 65, had recently diagnosed hyperthyroidism lasting under 2 months. PBMCs were derived from 9.5 to 10 ml fresh peripheral blood. RNA transcripts yielded amplified TCR beta CDR3 regions. When the TCR CDR3 underwent first-round RT-PCR, the HTBI primer set was used. In TCRdb, the multiplex PCR reads were re-called with MiXCR into one record per CDR3 protein. The repertoire has a few hundred thousand distinct CDR3 sequences, around 13% of them found once; the top ten carry 5% to 7%.

Sequencing was carried out using blood. The chain uses TRBV28 and TRBJ1-2, with TRBD1 as a possible D gene (5 bases). This clonotype originated in a young woman with Graves' hyperthyroidism that later progressed to Graves' ophthalmopathy. CDR3 protein: CASNARGISYGYTF. CDR3 in DNA: TGTGCCAGCAATGCTAGGGGAATAAGCTATGGCTACACCTTC.